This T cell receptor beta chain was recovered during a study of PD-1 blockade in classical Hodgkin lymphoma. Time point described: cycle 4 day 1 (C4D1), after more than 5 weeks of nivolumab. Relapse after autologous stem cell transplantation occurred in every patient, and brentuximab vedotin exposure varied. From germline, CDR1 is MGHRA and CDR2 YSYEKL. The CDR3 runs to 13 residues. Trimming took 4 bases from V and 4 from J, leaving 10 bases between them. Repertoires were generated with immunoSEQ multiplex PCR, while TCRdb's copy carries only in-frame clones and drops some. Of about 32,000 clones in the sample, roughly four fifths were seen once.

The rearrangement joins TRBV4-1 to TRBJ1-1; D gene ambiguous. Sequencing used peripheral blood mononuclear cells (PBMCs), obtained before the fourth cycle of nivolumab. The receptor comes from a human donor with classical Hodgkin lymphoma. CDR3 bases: TGCGCCAGCAGCCCACTAGGAATCACTGAAGCTTTCTTT. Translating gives CASSPLGITEAFF.